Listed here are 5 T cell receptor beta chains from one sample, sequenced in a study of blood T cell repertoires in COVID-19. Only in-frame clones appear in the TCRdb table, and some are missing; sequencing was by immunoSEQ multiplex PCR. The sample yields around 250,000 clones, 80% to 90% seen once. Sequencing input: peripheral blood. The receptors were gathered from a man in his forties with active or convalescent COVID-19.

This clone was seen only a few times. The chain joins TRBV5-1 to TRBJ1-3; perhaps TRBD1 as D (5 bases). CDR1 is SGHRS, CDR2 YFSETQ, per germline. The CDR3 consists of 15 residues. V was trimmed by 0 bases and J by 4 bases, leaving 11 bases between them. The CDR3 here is CASSLDDSLGNTIYF. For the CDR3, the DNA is TGCGCCAGCAGCTTGGACGACAGTTTGGGAAACACCATATATTTT.

In DNA form, the CDR3 reads TGTGCCAGCACCGGCCGGGGGGCGGGCTATGGCTACACCTTC. As protein: CASTGRGAGYGYTF. The genes are TRBV2 and TRBJ1-2; D may be TRBD1 (6 bases). With 7 bases removed from V and 4 bases from J, the gap between germline ends came to 16 bases. The CDR3 is made up of 14 amino acids. Germline CDR1 and CDR2: SNHLY and FYNNEI.

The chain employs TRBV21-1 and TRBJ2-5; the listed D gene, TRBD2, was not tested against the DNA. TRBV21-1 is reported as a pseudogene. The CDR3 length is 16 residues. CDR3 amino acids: CASSSLTSGDQETQYF. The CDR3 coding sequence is TGTGCCAGCAGCAGCCTGACTAGCGGGGACCAAGAGACCCAGTACTTC.

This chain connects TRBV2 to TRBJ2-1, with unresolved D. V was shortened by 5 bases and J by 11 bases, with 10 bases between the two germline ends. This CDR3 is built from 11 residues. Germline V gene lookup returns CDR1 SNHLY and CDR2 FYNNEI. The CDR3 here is CASSLLAKQFF. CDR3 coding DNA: TGTGCCAGCAGTTTACTCGCTAAGCAGTTCTTC.

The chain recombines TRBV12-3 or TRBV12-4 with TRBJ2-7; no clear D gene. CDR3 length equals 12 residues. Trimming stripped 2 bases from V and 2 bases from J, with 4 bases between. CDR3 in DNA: TGTGCCAGCAGTTTAACGGCCTACGAGCAGTACTTC. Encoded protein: CASSLTAYEQYF.